This T cell receptor (beta chain) was observed in a study of OX40 agonist ivuxolimab in advanced cancers. The wider study: Subjects had a mean age of roughly 60 years, with a range of 23 to 79; 82.7% were male.

Measured with immunoSEQ multiplex PCR; TCRdb has only the in-frame clones, and not every one. The table has over 150,000 clones, approximately 94% seen once. There are 9 residues in the CDR3. The germline V gene has CDR1 DFQATT and CDR2 SNEGSKA (reference sequence). Between the trimmed V and J ends, which lost 5 bases and 6 bases, there was a span of 4 bases. This TCR derives from an adult with an advanced solid tumor such as melanoma, head and neck, liver or kidney cancer. Sequences were derived from CD4+ or CD8+ T cells sorted from blood, sampled in a trial of the OX40 agonist ivuxolimab. The genes are TRBV20-1 and TRBJ1-2; D call uncertain. The chain's CDR3 is CSAGDGYTF. The DNA of the CDR3 is TGCAGTGCTGGCGATGGCTACACCTTC.